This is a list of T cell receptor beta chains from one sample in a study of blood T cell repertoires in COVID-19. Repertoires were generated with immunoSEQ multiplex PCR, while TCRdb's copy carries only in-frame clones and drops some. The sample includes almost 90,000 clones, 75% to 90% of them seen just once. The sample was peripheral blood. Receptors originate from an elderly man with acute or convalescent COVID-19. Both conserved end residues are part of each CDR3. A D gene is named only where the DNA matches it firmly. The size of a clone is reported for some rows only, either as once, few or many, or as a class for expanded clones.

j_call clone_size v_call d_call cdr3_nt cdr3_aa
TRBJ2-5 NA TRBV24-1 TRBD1 TGTGCCACCAGTGACGTAGGACAGGGGGAGGGAGAGACCCAGTACTTC CATSDVGQGEGETQYF
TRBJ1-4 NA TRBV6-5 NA TGTGCCAGCAGTAATGGGCAGGGGTATAATGAAAAACTGTTTTTT CASSNGQGYNEKLFF
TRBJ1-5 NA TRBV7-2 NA TGTGCCAGCAGCTCCGCACTGGATCAGCCCCAGCATTTT CASSSALDQPQHF
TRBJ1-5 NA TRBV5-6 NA TGTGCCAGCAGCTTGAGACAGGCGGAGCGGGGAAAGCCCCAGCATTTT CASSLRQAERGKPQHF
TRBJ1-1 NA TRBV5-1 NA TGCGCCAGCAGCCCCGGGTCTAACACTGAAGCTTTCTTT CASSPGSNTEAFF
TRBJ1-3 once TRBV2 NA TGTGCCAGCAGACCGCAGGGAACTGGAAACACCATATATTTT CASRPQGTGNTIYF
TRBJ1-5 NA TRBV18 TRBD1 TGTGCCAGCTCGCGCGACAGGGTCAGCAATCAGCCCCAGCATTTT CASSRDRVSNQPQHF
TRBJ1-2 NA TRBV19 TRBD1 TGTGCCAGTAGTATTCAGGACAGGCCGGGCTACACCTTC CASSIQDRPGYTF
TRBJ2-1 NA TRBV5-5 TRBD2 TGTGCCAGCAGCTTGAGTCTAGGGGGGGGCACTAGCGGGAGTTGGTATGAGCAGTTCTTC CASSLSLGGGTSGSWYEQFF
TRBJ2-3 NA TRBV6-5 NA TGTGCCAGCAGCTTGGACTGGATCGATACGCAGTATTTT CASSLDWIDTQYF
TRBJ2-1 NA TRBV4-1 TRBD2 TGCGCCAGCAGCCCGGGAGGGAGGGCGGGTAATGAGCAGTTCTTC CASSPGGRAGNEQFF
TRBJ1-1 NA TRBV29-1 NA TGCAGCGTTGCAGGTTATGGAAGTGAAGCTTTCTTT CSVAGYGSEAFF
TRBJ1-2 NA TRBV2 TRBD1 TGTGCCAGCAGCCGCCGGGACAGGGGACCGTGGTACTATGGCTACACCTTC CASSRRDRGPWYYGYTF
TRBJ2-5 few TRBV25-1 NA TGTGCCAGCAGTGTCTCAGGGGGGGAGACCCAGTACTTC CASSVSGGETQYF
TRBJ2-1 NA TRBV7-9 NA TGTGCCAGCAGCTTTATCGAGGACAACAATGAGCAGTTCTTC CASSFIEDNNEQFF
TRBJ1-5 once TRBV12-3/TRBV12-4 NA TGTGCCAGCAGTTTTACAGAGAATCAGCCCCAGCATTTT CASSFTENQPQHF
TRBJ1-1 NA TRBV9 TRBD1 TGTGCCAGCAGCGTGGCCGGGACAGGGGGCACTGAAGCTTTCTTT CASSVAGTGGTEAFF
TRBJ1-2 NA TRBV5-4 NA TGTGCCACCTCCGGGGGCTATGGCTACACCTTC CATSGGYGYTF
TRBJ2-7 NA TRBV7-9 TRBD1 TGTGCCAGCAGCTGGGGGACAGGGCACGAGCAGTACTTC CASSWGTGHEQYF
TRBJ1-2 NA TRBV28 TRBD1 TGTGCCAGCAGCCCCGGACAGGGTTGGGCTAACTATGGCTACACCTTC CASSPGQGWANYGYTF
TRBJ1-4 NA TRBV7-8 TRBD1 TGTGCCAGCAGCACGACGCCACAGGGGAAGGTAAAACTGTTTTTT CASSTTPQGKVKLFF
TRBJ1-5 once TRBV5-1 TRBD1 TGCGCCAGCAGCCCCGACAGGGGCAATCAGCCCCAGCATTTT CASSPDRGNQPQHF
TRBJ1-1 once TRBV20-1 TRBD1 TGCAGTGCTAGTCTGACAGGGGACGCTTTCTTT CSASLTGDAFF
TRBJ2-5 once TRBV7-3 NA TGTGCCAGCAGCCCTCTGGCGGGCGCCGGTAGGGAGACCCAGTACTTC CASSPLAGAGRETQYF